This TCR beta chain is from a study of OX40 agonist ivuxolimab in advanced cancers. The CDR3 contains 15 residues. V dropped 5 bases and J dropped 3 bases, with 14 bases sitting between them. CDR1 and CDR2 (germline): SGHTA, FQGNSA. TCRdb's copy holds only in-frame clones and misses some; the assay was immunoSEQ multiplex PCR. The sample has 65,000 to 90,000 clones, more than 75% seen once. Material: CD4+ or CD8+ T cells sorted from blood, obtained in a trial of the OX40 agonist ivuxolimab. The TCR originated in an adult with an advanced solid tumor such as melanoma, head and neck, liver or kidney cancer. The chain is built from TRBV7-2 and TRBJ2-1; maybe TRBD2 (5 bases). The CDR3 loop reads CASSPLGGFYNEQFF. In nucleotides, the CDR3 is TGTGCCAGCAGCCCCCTCGGCGGGTTCTACAATGAGCAGTTCTTC.